The 10 T cell receptor beta chains given below trace back to one sample, sequenced in a study of follicular helper T cells after annual influenza vaccination. Indicated time point: 2013-2014 season, 7 days after vaccination. Generated by immunoSEQ multiplex PCR, the TCRdb table keeps only in-frame clones and is missing some. Here the sample spans some 5,200 clones, 89% being singletons. Sample: CXCR5+ CD38- circulating T follicular helper cells from blood, taken 7 days after influenza vaccination. This sample's subset: circulating Tfh, non-naive CD4+CXCR5+PD-1+ (ICOS+CD38+ or ICOS-CD38-). The receptors stem from an adult who received the influenza vaccine.

V usage is TRBV6-1 and J usage is TRBJ1-5, with TRBD1 as a possible D gene (6 bases). This CDR3 has 14 residues. CDR1 is MNHNS, CDR2 SASEGT, per germline. V lost 6 bases to trimming and J lost 0 bases, with 9 bases between them. The CDR3 nucleotides are TGTGCCAGCAGGGACAGTTATAGCAATCAGCCCCAGCATTTT. This sequence encodes CASRDSYSNQPQHF.

This sequence joins TRBV18 and TRBJ1-6; D uncertain. Trimming stripped 2 bases from V and 5 bases from J, with 13 bases between. The V gene's germline CDR1 is KGHSH and CDR2 LQKENI. The CDR3 spans 16 residues. The CDR3 DNA reads as TGTGCCAGCTCACCATACGCACAACGGGATAATTCACCCCTCCACTTT. This codes for CASSPYAQRDNSPLHF.

The CDR3 loop reads CASSKGQGIYGYTF. The CDR3 DNA follows: TGTGCCAGCAGCAAGGGACAGGGCATCTATGGCTACACCTTC. V is TRBV9 and J is TRBJ1-2; 9 nucleotides align to TRBD1. V gave up 4 bases and J gave up 4 bases; unmatched junction bases: 5. Per germline, CDR1 SGDLS and CDR2 YYNGEE. This CDR3 spans 14 amino acids.

This clone occurred a few times. The gene calls are TRBV29-1 and TRBJ2-1; the match to TRBD1 covers 8 bases. V trimming: 7 bases; J trimming: 5 bases; junction bases outside the gene matches: 10. CDR1 is SQVTM and CDR2 is ANQGSEA in the germline V gene. The CDR3 sequence is 14 residues long. CDR3 nucleotide sequence: TGCAGCGCCCGAGACAGGGGTTGGGACAATGAGCAGTTCTTC. Amino acids: CSARDRGWDNEQFF.

The rearrangement joins TRBV29-1 to TRBJ1-2; D perhaps matches TRBD1 (6 bases). Germline V gives CDR1 SQVTM, CDR2 ANQGSEA. The CDR3 totals 12 residues. V gave up 8 bases and J gave up 4 bases, with 14 bases separating them. This CDR3 reads CSTQTGPYGYTF. DNA of the CDR3: TGCAGCACTCAAACAGGGCCCTATGGCTACACCTTC.

The rearrangement uses TRBV2 and TRBJ1-2; D is possibly TRBD1 (5 bases). Trimming left V 4 bases short and J 3 bases short, with 12 bases between. The CDR3 is made up of 14 amino acids. The V gene's germline CDR1 is SNHLY and CDR2 FYNNEI. This CDR3 is CASSVRGGHYGYTF. The CDR3 region has the DNA TGTGCCAGCAGTGTTAGGGGAGGGCACTATGGCTACACCTTC.

CDR3 residues: CASSLGVGAGEQYF. The DNA of the CDR3 is TGTGCCAGCAGCTTAGGAGTGGGGGCAGGGGAGCAGTACTTC. The rearrangement uses TRBV7-2 and TRBJ2-7; possibly TRBD1 for D (6 bases). The CDR3 totals 14 residues. In germline, CDR1 is SGHTA, CDR2 FQGNSA. Trimming took off 1 base at V and 7 bases at J, with 14 bases between the two ends.

With respect to this clone: A read error may account for a junction end that differs from germline. In DNA, the CDR3 is TGTGCTAGCAGCTTAGAGCGGCAAGAGACCCAGTACTTC. This codes for CASSLERQETQYF. The chain carries TRBV7-7 and TRBJ2-5; D is perhaps TRBD2 (5 bases). The CDR3 runs 13 residues. Per germline, CDR1 SSHAT and CDR2 FNYEAQ (reference sequence).

The V call is TRBV5-5, the J call TRBJ2-2, with D unclear. This CDR3 has 15 amino acids. CDR1 is SGHKS and CDR2 is YYEKEE in the germline V gene (reference sequence). Trimming shortened V by 4 bases and J by 0 bases, and 10 bases separated the two germline ends. The CDR3 reads CASSPGGTNTGELFF. CDR3 sequence (DNA): TGTGCCAGCAGCCCCGGCGGCACGAACACCGGGGAGCTGTTTTTT.

The chain carries TRBV6-1 and TRBJ1-1; no reliable D call. CDR1 MNHNS and CDR2 SASEGT come from the germline V gene. The CDR3 covers 13 residues. With 0 bases removed from V and 4 bases from J, the gap between germline ends came to 6 bases. In nucleotides, the CDR3 is TGTGCCAGCAGTGAAGCGCGTGGCACTGAAGCTTTCTTT. Protein product: CASSEARGTEAFF.